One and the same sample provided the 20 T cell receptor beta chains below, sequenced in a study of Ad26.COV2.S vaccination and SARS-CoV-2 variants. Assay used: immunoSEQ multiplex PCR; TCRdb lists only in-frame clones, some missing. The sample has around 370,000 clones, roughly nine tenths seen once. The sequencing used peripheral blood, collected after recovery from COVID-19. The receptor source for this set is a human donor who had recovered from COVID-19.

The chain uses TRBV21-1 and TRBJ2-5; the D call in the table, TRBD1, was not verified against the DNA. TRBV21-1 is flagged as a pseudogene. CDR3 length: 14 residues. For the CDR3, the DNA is TGTGCCAGCAGCAAAGCAAGGGGTAGGGAGACCCAGTACTTC. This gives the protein CASSKARGRETQYF.

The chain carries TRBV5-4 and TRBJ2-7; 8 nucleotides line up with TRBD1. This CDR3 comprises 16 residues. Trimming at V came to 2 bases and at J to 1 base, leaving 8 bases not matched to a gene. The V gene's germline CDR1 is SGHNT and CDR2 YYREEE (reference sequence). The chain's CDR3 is CASSFRGTGKSYEQYF. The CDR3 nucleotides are TGTGCCAGCAGCTTCCGGGGGACAGGAAAATCCTACGAGCAGTACTTC.

Here the CDR3 DNA reads TGTGCCAGCAGCCCAGGACAGGGGGTACGGTATGGCTACACCTTC. Its translation is CASSPGQGVRYGYTF. V is TRBV7-9 and J is TRBJ1-2; 10 bases are shared with TRBD1. Germline values: CDR1 SEHNR, CDR2 FQNEAQ (reference sequence). Losses at the gene ends were 5 bases for V and 5 bases for J; bases not matched to a gene: 8. The CDR3 is 15 amino acids.

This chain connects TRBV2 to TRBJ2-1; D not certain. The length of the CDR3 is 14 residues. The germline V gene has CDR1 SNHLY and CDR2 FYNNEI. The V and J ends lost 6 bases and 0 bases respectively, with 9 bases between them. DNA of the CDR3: TGTGCCAGCAGCCCAGACCGCTCCTACAATGAGCAGTTCTTC. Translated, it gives CASSPDRSYNEQFF.

CDR3 DNA sequence: TGTGCCAGCAGTGAGGCGGGGAGGGTCGGGGAGCTGTTTTTT. This codes for CASSEAGRVGELFF. This chain connects TRBV2 to TRBJ2-2; 7 bases are a match to TRBD2. V was pared by 3 bases and J by 7 bases, with 5 bases of the junction left unmatched. The germline V gene has CDR1 SNHLY and CDR2 FYNNEI. There are 14 residues in the CDR3.

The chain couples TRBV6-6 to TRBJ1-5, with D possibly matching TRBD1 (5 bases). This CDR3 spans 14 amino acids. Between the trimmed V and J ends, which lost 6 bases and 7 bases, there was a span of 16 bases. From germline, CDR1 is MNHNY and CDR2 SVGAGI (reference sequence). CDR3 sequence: CASSPNEGHQPQHF. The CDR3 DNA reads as TGTGCCAGCAGCCCCAATGAGGGGCACCAGCCCCAGCATTTT.

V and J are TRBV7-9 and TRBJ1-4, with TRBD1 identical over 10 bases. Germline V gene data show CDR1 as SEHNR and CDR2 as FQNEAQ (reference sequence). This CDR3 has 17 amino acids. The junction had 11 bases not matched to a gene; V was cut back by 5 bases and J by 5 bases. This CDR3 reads CASSPYAPGQGNEKLFF. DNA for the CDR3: TGTGCCAGCAGCCCGTACGCCCCGGGACAGGGGAATGAAAAACTGTTTTTT.

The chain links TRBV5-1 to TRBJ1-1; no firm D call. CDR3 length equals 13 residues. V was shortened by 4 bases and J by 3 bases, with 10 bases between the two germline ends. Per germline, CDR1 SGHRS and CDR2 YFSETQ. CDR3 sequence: CASSPVEYTEAFF. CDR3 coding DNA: TGCGCCAGCAGCCCGGTGGAATACACTGAAGCTTTCTTT.

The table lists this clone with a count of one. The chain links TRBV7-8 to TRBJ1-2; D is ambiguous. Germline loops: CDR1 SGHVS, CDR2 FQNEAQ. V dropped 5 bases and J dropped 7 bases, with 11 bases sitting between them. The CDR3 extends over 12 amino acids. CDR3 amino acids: CASSRRPFGYTF. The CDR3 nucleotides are TGTGCCAGCAGCCGAAGACCCTTTGGCTACACCTTC.

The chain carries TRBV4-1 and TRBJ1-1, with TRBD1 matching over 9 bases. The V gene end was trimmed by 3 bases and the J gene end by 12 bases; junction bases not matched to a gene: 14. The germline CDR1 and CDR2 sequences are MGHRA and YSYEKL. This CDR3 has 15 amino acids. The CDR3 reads CASSQAAGQGAMTFF. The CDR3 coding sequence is TGCGCCAGCAGCCAGGCGGCGGGACAGGGTGCCATGACTTTCTTT.

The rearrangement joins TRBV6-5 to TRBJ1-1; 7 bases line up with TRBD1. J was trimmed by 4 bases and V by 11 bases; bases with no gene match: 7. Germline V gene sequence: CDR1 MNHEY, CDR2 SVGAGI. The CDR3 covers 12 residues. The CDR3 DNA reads TGTGCCTGCCACAGGGGTGGCACTGAAGCTTTCTTT. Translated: CACHRGGTEAFF.

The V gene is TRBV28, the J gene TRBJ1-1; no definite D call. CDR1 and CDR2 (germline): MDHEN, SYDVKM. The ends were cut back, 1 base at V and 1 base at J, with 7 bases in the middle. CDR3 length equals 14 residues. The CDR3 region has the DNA TGTGCCAGCAGTTTATCCAGAGAGAACACTGAAGCTTTCTTT. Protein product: CASSLSRENTEAFF.

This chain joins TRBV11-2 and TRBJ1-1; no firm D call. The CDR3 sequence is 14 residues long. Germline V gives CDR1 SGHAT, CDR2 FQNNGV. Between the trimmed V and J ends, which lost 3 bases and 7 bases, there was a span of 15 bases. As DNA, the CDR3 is TGTGCCAGCAGCTTCGGCCCCCGGCGGAATGAAGCTTTCTTT. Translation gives CASSFGPRRNEAFF. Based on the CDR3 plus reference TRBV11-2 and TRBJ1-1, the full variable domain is EAGVAQSPRYKIIEKRQSVAFWCNPISGHATLYWYQQILGQGPKLLIQFQNNGVVDDSQLPKDRFSAERLKGVDSTLKIQPAKLEDSAVYLCASSFGPRRNEAFFGQGTRLTVV.

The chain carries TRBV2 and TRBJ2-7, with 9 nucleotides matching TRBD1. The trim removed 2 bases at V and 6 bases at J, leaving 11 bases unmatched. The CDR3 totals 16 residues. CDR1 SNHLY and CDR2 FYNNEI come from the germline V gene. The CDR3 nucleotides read TGTGCCAGCAGTGAATCCACCGGGACAGGGTTATTCGAGCAGTACTTC. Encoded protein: CASSESTGTGLFEQYF.

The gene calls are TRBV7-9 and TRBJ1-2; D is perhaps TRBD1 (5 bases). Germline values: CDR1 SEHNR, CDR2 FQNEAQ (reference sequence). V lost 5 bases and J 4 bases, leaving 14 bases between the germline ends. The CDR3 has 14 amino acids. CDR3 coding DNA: TGTGCCAGCAGCGGCAGGGATTACGGCTATGGCTACACCTTC. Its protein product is CASSGRDYGYGYTF.

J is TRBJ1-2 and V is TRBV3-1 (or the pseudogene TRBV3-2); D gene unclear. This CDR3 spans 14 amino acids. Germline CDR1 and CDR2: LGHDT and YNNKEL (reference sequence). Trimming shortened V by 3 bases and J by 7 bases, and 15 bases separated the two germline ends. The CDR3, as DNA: TGTGCCAGCAGCCAGTTGTCAGTCGCTTCTGGCTACACCTTC. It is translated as CASSQLSVASGYTF.

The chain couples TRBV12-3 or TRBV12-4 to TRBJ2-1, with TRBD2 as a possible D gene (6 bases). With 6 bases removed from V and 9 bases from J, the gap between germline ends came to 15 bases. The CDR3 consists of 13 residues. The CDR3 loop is CASSRAGWGEQFF. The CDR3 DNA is TGTGCCAGCAGCCGCGCGGGGTGGGGTGAGCAGTTCTTC.

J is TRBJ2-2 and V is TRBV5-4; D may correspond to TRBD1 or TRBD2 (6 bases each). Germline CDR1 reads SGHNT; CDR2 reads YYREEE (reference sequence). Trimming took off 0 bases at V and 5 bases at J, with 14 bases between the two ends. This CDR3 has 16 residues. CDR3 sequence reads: CASSLELGGGTGELFF. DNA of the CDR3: TGTGCCAGCAGCTTGGAGTTGGGGGGCGGTACCGGGGAGCTGTTTTTT.

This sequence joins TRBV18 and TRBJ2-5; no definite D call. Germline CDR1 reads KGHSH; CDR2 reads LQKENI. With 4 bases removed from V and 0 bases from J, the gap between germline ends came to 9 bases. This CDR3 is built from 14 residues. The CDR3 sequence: CASSLGPNQETQYF. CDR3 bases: TGTGCCAGCTCACTAGGCCCTAACCAAGAGACCCAGTACTTC.

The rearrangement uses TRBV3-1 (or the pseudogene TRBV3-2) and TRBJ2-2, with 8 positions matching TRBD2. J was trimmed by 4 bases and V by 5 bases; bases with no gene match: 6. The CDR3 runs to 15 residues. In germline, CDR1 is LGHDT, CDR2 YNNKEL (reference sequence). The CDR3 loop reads CASSTSGRLTGELFF. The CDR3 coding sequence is TGTGCCAGCAGCACCAGCGGGAGACTCACCGGGGAGCTGTTTTTT.